This TCR beta chain was identified in a study of shared clonotypes between healthy human individuals (TCRdb year 2020). Broadly, across the study: Two women and a few men aged 18 to 49 years were included in the cohort. Per donor, three plates each were used for CD4 naive and CD4 memory, two for CD8 naive, and one for CD8 memory. The study deeply sequenced blood TCR repertoires of five healthy adults to estimate repertoire size and the extent of clonotype sharing between individuals. Libraries were prepared and TCR repertoires were sequenced by different laboratories using diverse techniques, in order to increase sequencing depth and limit assay-specific biases. Each donor's leukapheresis produced roughly between about 0.8 and 8.9 billion PBMCs.

Using the deep immunoSEQ assay, multiplex PCR amplified TCR CDR3 regions from genomic DNA. Extracted genomic DNA from each cell subset was distributed evenly across all wells of several immunoSEQ 96-well plates, and each plate was treated as a replicate. For sorted subsets, each replicate PCR was loaded with 200 ng genomic DNA, equivalent to 25,000 to 30,000 T cell genomes. Purified libraries were measured with a Qubit 3.0 fluorometer, size-checked on a Bioanalyzer 2100, and measured again with the KAPA Library Quantification kit. Each immunoSEQ 96-well plate was sequenced on its own single-read 150-cycle Illumina NextSeq 550 flow cell. The authors processed their data as follows. Because the immunoSEQ output held only junctional sequences and lacked quality scores, the filtering could not match the filtering applied to full-length reads. To assign V/J genes and CDR3, sequences were annotated against IMGT germline references using PyIR, a Python wrapper for IgBLAST v1.9. Reads with weak V/J assignments (E-value above 1e-6), missing CDR3, stop codons, out-of-frame junctions, or ambiguous translated residues were removed. V3J clonotypes were defined as sequences sharing an identical inferred V gene, J gene, and CDR3 amino acid sequence. To compute the percentage overlap between repertoires, the number of shared unique clonotypes was divided by the size of the smaller repertoire. RTK rarefaction, the Chao1 estimator, and Recon v2.1 estimates of unobserved clonotypes were used to assess repertoire richness. For all TCRbeta clonotypes obtained by the gDNA method from a handful of donors, generation probabilities were computed with OLGA. TCRdb limited this immuneACCESS table to in-frame rearrangements with V and J called. A share of clones is missing; checked studies link under half to unresolved V genes, and the rest is unexplained. For V, J and clone size, that table is used; D and trimming come from the DNA. Counted in this sample were over 850,000 clones; 75% to 85% of them appeared once. The top ten hold roughly 0.55% of the sample.

What the study reported, not specific to this receptor: Approximately 5% of naive CD4, roughly 3.5% of naive CD8, 2.3% of memory CD4, and about 0.4% of memory CD8 clonotypes were shared across several donors. Incomplete sequencing was indicated by rarefaction of sorted-subset datasets, despite the large sequencing depth. The small number of donors limited the genetic and exposure-history diversity represented. Sampling was restricted to blood, and TCR repertoires in tissues likely differ from the TCR repertoires found in blood. Compared with non-shared clonotypes, clonotypes shared by all four sorted-subset donors had higher generation probabilities. Larger estimated clonotype richness was generally found for naive subsets than for memory subsets. Based on pairwise subsampling, the degree of clonotype sharing among donors was expected to be affected by sequencing depth.

Note on this clone: No antigen is known for it. Per-nucleotide qualities are absent, and no much larger clonotype sits a single base away.

Healthy HIV-negative adults with no recently reported acute infections or vaccinations were included as donors. Only Caucasian adults living in Nashville, Tennessee, USA were represented among the donors. CD4+ T cells were enriched by magnetic negative selection; naive cells were then positively selected on CD45RA, and the negative fraction formed the memory subset. Blood was collected by leukapheresis, and PBMCs were isolated by Ficoll-Histopaque density gradient centrifugation and then cryopreserved in liquid nitrogen vapor phase. Analytical flow cytometry was used to check the purity and quantity of each magnetically sorted T cell population. Genomic DNA was isolated from every sorted fraction and measured by UV absorbance on a Nanodrop 2000c. From the cysteine up to the phenylalanine, the CDR3 has a length of 15 residues. The only DNA kept is the CDR3, 45 bases in frame from the first base. From a lookup of the germline V gene, CDR1 and CDR2 are MNHNS and SASEGT. A distance of 18 bases separates the germline ends of V and J, which lose 5 bases and 5 bases respectively.

This TCR derives from a man between 18 and 35 years old in good health. Some clones in this sample may be carry-over from other donors' samples. Recombination connected TRBV6-1 to TRBJ2-5; TRBD2 might be the D gene, on 6 matching bases. The material sequenced was memory CD4+ T cells from PBMCs. The cell subset or site label, as the study defines it: CD45RA-negative fraction. The CDR3 protein is CASSTIGSAGETQYF. The sequenced DNA is TGTGCCAGCAGTACCATCGGGAGTGCGGGTGAGACCCAGTACTTC.